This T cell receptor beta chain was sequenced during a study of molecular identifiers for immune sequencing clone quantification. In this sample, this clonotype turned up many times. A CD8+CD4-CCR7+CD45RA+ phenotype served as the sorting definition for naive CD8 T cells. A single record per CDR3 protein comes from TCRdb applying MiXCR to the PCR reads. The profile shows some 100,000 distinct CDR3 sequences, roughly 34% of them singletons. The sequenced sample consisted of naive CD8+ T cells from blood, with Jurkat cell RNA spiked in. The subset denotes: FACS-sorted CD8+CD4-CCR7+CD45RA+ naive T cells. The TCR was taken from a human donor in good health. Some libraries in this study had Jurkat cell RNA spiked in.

CDR3 protein: CASSQAGATYEQYF. The CDR3, as DNA: TGTGCCAGCAGCCAAGCGGGTGCCACCTACGAGCAGTACTTC. The chain combines TRBV13 with TRBJ2-7, with D perhaps TRBD2 (6 bases). This CDR3 spans 14 amino acids. Trimming stripped 5 bases from V and 2 bases from J, with 13 bases between. In germline, CDR1 is PRHDT, CDR2 FYEKMQ (reference sequence).